Shown below are 21 T cell receptor beta chains from a single sample sequenced in a study of blood T cell repertoires in COVID-19. The assay was immunoSEQ multiplex PCR, and TCRdb's table has in-frame clones only and misses some. Altogether under 300,000 clones are present, around four fifths being singletons, with the ten largest covering 8% to 9.5%. Material: peripheral blood. The receptor source for this set is a woman between 45 and 60 years old who had recovered from COVID-19.

The chain employs TRBV6-5 and TRBJ2-7; no clear D. V was pared by 4 bases and J by 3 bases, with 10 bases between. The germline CDR1 and CDR2 sequences are MNHEY and SVGAGI. There are 13 residues in the CDR3. CDR3 region: CASSLNFGYEQYF. CDR3 in DNA: TGTGCCAGCAGTTTAAACTTCGGCTACGAGCAGTACTTC.

The chain couples TRBV6-2 or TRBV6-3 to TRBJ1-1; 9 bases are shared with TRBD1. V lost 2 bases, J lost 7 bases, and 5 bases stayed unmatched. The CDR3 loop spans 14 amino acids. Germline loops: CDR1 MNHEY, CDR2 SVGEGT. CDR3 nucleotides: TGTGCCAGCAGTTACACAGGGGGCTTGGTTGAAGCTTTCTTT. Protein sequence: CASSYTGGLVEAFF.

The rearrangement uses TRBV4-3 and TRBJ2-7; D might be TRBD2 (5 bases). The V gene lost 4 bases and the J gene lost 3 bases, with 16 bases spanning the gap. This CDR3 region has 15 residues. Germline loops: CDR1 LGHNA, CDR2 YSLEER. The CDR3 DNA follows: TGCGCCAGCAGCCGGGCCCGGGGTCCGAACTACGAGCAGTACTTC. This sequence encodes CASSRARGPNYEQYF.

This rearrangement joins TRBV30 to TRBJ1-2, with D possibly TRBD1 on 5 matching bases. V shed 2 bases and J shed 1 base, with 8 bases lying between them. The CDR3 consists of 13 residues. Germline V gene sequence: CDR1 GTSNPN, CDR2 SVGIG (reference sequence). CDR3 region: CAWSRQLNYGYTF. CDR3 in DNA: TGTGCCTGGAGTAGACAGCTTAACTATGGCTACACCTTC.

This clone was recorded only once. This chain links TRBV30 with TRBJ1-1; no firm D call. Trimming left V 4 bases short and J 7 bases short, with 10 bases between. The CDR3 runs to 11 residues. Germline CDR1 reads GTSNPN; CDR2 reads SVGIG (reference sequence). CDR3 DNA sequence: TGTGCCTGGACCCCCGGGTATGAAGCTTTCTTT. Protein sequence: CAWTPGYEAFF.

The rearrangement uses TRBV9 and TRBJ2-1; TRBD2 agrees at 9 bases. The ends lost 7 bases at V and 0 bases at J; junction bases unmatched: 5. Germline values: CDR1 SGDLS, CDR2 YYNGEE. CDR3 length: 15 residues. This CDR3 reads CASSLAGSSYNEQFF. In DNA form, the CDR3 reads TGTGCCAGCTCTCTAGCGGGGAGCTCCTACAATGAGCAGTTCTTC.

This clone was counted once. The rearrangement uses TRBV29-1 and TRBJ2-5; a weak D match, TRBD2 (6 bases). CDR1 is SQVTM and CDR2 is ANQGSEA in the germline V gene. V lost 3 bases and J 2 bases, leaving 10 bases between the germline ends. This CDR3 contains 13 residues. In DNA form, the CDR3 reads TGCAGCGTTGATGGCGGGGTTCAAGAGACCCAGTACTTC. It is translated as CSVDGGVQETQYF.

This chain joins TRBV7-2 and TRBJ1-2; TRBD1 matches at 9 bases. Germline trimming cut 3 bases from V and 8 bases from J; bases unmatched to any gene: 19. The CDR3 contains 18 residues. Germline lookup yields CDR1 SGHTA and CDR2 FQGNSA. This CDR3 is CASSFGNTGTGWREGYTF. The CDR3 nucleotides read TGTGCCAGCAGCTTTGGAAACACCGGGACAGGGTGGAGAGAGGGCTACACCTTC.

The chain joins TRBV28 to TRBJ1-1; tentative D call: TRBD1 (5 bases). V dropped 5 bases and J dropped 5 bases, with 18 bases sitting between them. The germline V gene has CDR1 MDHEN and CDR2 SYDVKM. The CDR3 is 15 amino acids. CDR3 protein: CASSTPGRGETEAFF. The CDR3 nucleotides are TGTGCCAGCAGTACCCCGGGGCGGGGCGAAACTGAAGCTTTCTTT. The entire variable domain, with the rest obtained from reference TRBV28 and TRBJ1-1, is as follows: DVKVTQSSRYLVKRTGEKVFLECVQDMDHENMFWYRQDPGLGLRLIYFSYDVKMKEKGDIPEGYSVSREKKERFSLILESASTNQTSMYLCASSTPGRGETEAFFGQGTRLTVV.

The chain employs TRBV19 and TRBJ1-2; TRBD1 is a possible D gene (5 bases). The CDR3 extends over 20 amino acids. Germline loops: CDR1 LNHDA, CDR2 SQIVND (reference sequence). The V gene lost 4 bases and the J gene lost 1 base, with 28 bases spanning the gap. CDR3 bases: TGTGCCAGTAGTACTCCCGTGAAGGCAGGGTTGAATTCGTATAACTATGGCTACACCTTC. It translates to CASSTPVKAGLNSYNYGYTF.

The rearrangement joins TRBV7-2 to TRBJ2-7, with 7 bases that match TRBD1. With 5 bases clipped from V and 7 bases from J, the junction kept 8 bases outside the gene matches. Germline loops: CDR1 SGHTA, CDR2 FQGNSA. This CDR3 spans 13 amino acids. The CDR3 here is CASSGPPGGEQYF. CDR3 in DNA: TGTGCCAGCAGCGGACCCCCAGGGGGTGAGCAGTACTTC.

This chain uses TRBV7-2 with TRBJ2-3, with D uncertain. V shed 6 bases and J shed 2 bases, with 6 bases lying between them. CDR3 length: 12 amino acids. Per the germline V gene, CDR1 is SGHTA and CDR2 is FQGNSA. The CDR3 sequence: CASSFNTDTQYF. In nucleotides, the CDR3 is TGTGCCAGCAGTTTCAACACAGATACGCAGTATTTT.

The chain links TRBV14 to TRBJ1-1; TRBD1 agrees at 8 bases. V trimming: 4 bases; J trimming: 4 bases; junction bases outside the gene matches: 5. This CDR3 contains 14 residues. The germline CDR1 and CDR2 sequences are SGHDN and FVKESK. CDR3 protein: CASSRTGRSTEAFF. CDR3 DNA sequence: TGTGCCAGCAGCCGGACAGGGAGGTCCACTGAAGCTTTCTTT.

As regards this clone: A read error is possible here, since a much larger clone lies one base away. V and J are TRBV6-2 or TRBV6-3 and TRBJ1-5; tentative D call: TRBD1 (6 bases). Germline CDR1 MNHEY, CDR2 SVGEGT. The CDR3 sequence is 14 residues long. V shed 6 bases and J shed 0 bases, with 9 bases lying between them. CDR3 residues: CASSWTDSNQPQHF. The CDR3 bases are TGTGCCAGCAGCTGGACAGATAGCAATCAGCCCCAGCATTTT.

This sequence joins TRBV5-6 and TRBJ2-6; D not certain. Germline V gene lookup returns CDR1 SGHDT and CDR2 YYEEEE. V was pared by 4 bases and J by 0 bases, with 17 bases between. The CDR3 has 18 amino acids. CDR3 coding DNA: TGTGCCAGCAGCCCTTCCACGGTACTATTCTCTGGGGCCAACGTCCTGACTTTC. Translation: CASSPSTVLFSGANVLTF. The full variable domain, rest sourced from reference TRBV5-6 and TRBJ2-6, is DAGVTQSPTHLIKTRGQQVTLRCSPKSGHDTVSWYQQALGQGPQFIFQYYEEEERQRGNFPDRFSGHQFPNYSSELNVNALLLGDSALYLCASSPSTVLFSGANVLTFGAGSRLTVL.

The chain carries TRBV11-3 and TRBJ2-7, with D possibly TRBD1 on 6 matching bases. V was clipped by 5 bases and J by 5 bases, with 16 bases between them. The CDR3 runs 14 residues. CDR1 and CDR2 (germline): SGHNT, YENEEA. DNA of the CDR3: TGTGCCAGCAGCCAATCCGACAGGTTCCACGAGCAGTACTTC. Its translation is CASSQSDRFHEQYF.

The chain carries TRBV19 and TRBJ1-1, with D possibly matching TRBD1 (6 bases). Germline lookup yields CDR1 LNHDA and CDR2 SQIVND (reference sequence). The CDR3 is made up of 13 amino acids. The germline V and J ends were trimmed by 8 bases and 6 bases, with 16 bases remaining between them. The CDR3 nucleotides read TGTGCCAGTCGTACCCGGGGGGCCGCTGAAGCTTTCTTT. It encodes CASRTRGAAEAFF.

The chain combines TRBV27 with TRBJ2-7, with 7 nucleotides matching TRBD1. V shed 0 bases, J shed 3 bases, and the junction held 5 bases outside the gene matches. The germline CDR1 and CDR2 sequences are MNHEY and SMNVEV (reference sequence). The CDR3 runs 15 residues. The CDR3 region is CASSLSRTGIYEQYF. DNA of the CDR3: TGTGCCAGCAGTTTATCGAGGACAGGTATCTACGAGCAGTACTTC.

This clone occurred many times. CDR3 protein: CASSGTGLNTGELFF. In DNA form, the CDR3 reads TGTGCCAGCAGCGGGACAGGGTTGAACACCGGGGAGCTGTTTTTT. The V gene is TRBV25-1, the J gene TRBJ2-2; TRBD1 aligns across 9 bases. The germline V gene has CDR1 MGHDK and CDR2 SYGVNS. The CDR3 spans 15 residues. J lost 1 base, V lost 6 bases, and 3 bases had no gene match.

This rearrangement joins TRBV7-2 to TRBJ1-1, with 7 bases lining up with TRBD1. Looked up from germline, CDR1 is SGHTA and CDR2 is FQGNSA. The CDR3 spans 13 residues. Trimming at V came to 5 bases and at J to 8 bases, leaving 8 bases not matched to a gene. The DNA of the CDR3 is TGTGCCAGCAGCCCTAGACAGGGATCGGAAGCTTTCTTT. Residues: CASSPRQGSEAFF.

V gene TRBV19 combines with J gene TRBJ2-6; D is unresolved. CDR3 length equals 14 residues. Trimming took 7 bases from V and 0 from J, leaving 7 bases between them. Germline values: CDR1 LNHDA, CDR2 SQIVND (reference sequence). The CDR3 DNA reads as TGTGCCAGTATTGCTACCTCTGGGGCCAACGTCCTGACTTTC. This encodes CASIATSGANVLTF.